The 30 T cell receptor beta chains below were found in one sample sequenced in a study of radiotherapy plus CTLA-4 blockade in lung cancer (dated by TCRdb to the late 2010s). The library came from the immunoSEQ multiplex PCR assay. In its TCRdb copy, this immuneACCESS table keeps in-frame sequences only and misses some clones. Where compared with another copy, unresolved V genes explain less than half of these, and the others have no known cause. This sample is represented by about 49,000 clones; about 88% of them were singletons. The ten largest clones capture around 30% of the sample. This material consisted of peripheral blood, taken from a patient treated with radiotherapy plus ipilimumab. The receptors here all came from a human donor with non-small cell lung cancer whose response to radiotherapy plus ipilimumab could not be evaluated.

V gene TRBV7-9 combines with J gene TRBJ1-3; possibly TRBD1 for D (6 bases). The CDR3 length is 13 residues. Germline V gene lookup returns CDR1 SEHNR and CDR2 FQNEAQ (reference sequence). V gave up 4 bases and J gave up 9 bases, with 13 bases separating them. As DNA, the CDR3 is TGTGCCAGCAGCTCATTGTCAGGGGCCACCATATATTTT. Translated, it gives CASSSLSGATIYF. Together with reference TRBV7-9 and TRBJ1-3, the CDR3 gives the full variable domain: DTGVSQNPRHKITKRGQNVTFRCDPISEHNRLYWYRQTLGQGPEFLTYFQNEAQLEKSRLLSDRFSAERPKGSFSTLEIQRTEQGDSAMYLCASSSLSGATIYFGEGSWLTVV.

The V gene is TRBV7-9, the J gene TRBJ1-1; TRBD1 might be the D (6 bases). The germline CDR1 and CDR2 sequences are SEHNR and FQNEAQ (reference sequence). V shed 6 bases and J shed 6 bases, with 20 bases lying between them. The CDR3 runs to 15 residues. The chain's CDR3 is CASRYTGIERSEAFF. Written as DNA, the CDR3 is TGTGCCAGCAGATATACAGGGATAGAAAGGTCTGAAGCTTTCTTT.

This chain connects TRBV5-8 to TRBJ1-4, with TRBD1 matching over 7 bases. The trim removed 0 bases at V and 5 bases at J, leaving 7 bases unmatched. This CDR3 is 16 amino acids long. Germline values: CDR1 SGHTS, CDR2 YDEGEE. CDR3 in amino acids: CASSLAGTEINEKLFF. Here the CDR3 DNA reads TGTGCCAGCAGCTTGGCCGGGACAGAAATCAATGAAAAACTGTTTTTT.

The chain joins TRBV5-1 to TRBJ1-2; D ambiguous. Germline values: CDR1 SGHRS, CDR2 YFSETQ. The V end lost 0 bases, the J end lost 8 bases, and 11 bases lay between the germline ends. This CDR3 region has 13 residues. The CDR3 loop reads CASSLGAAQGYTF. The CDR3 DNA reads TGCGCCAGCAGCTTGGGGGCAGCTCAGGGCTACACCTTC.

The V call is TRBV19, the J call TRBJ1-1, with 8 positions matching TRBD1. The V segment lost 3 bases and the J segment 5 bases; nucleotides outside the gene matches: 2. Germline loops: CDR1 LNHDA, CDR2 SQIVND (reference sequence). The CDR3 has 13 residues. DNA for the CDR3: TGTGCCAGTAGTATTTACAGGGGGACTGAAGCTTTCTTT. It is translated as CASSIYRGTEAFF.

There are a few counts of this clone. The rearrangement uses TRBV7-9 and TRBJ1-4; TRBD1 agrees at 7 bases. Trimming cost V 0 bases and J 7 bases; bases outside gene matches: 8. The CDR3 extends over 16 amino acids. Germline V gives CDR1 SEHNR, CDR2 FQNEAQ (reference sequence). The CDR3 DNA reads as TGTGCCAGCAGCTTAGCCCCGACAGGGTTTGTTGAAAAACTGTTTTTT. Translation: CASSLAPTGFVEKLFF.

The rearrangement links TRBV6-6 to TRBJ1-1; 8 nucleotides agree with TRBD1. Germline-derived CDR1 and CDR2 are MNHNY and SVGAGI (reference sequence). The CDR3 runs 12 residues. V lost 8 bases and J lost 3; bases outside the gene matches: 2. The chain's CDR3 is CASGQGYTEAFF. CDR3 coding DNA: TGTGCCAGCGGACAGGGTTACACTGAAGCTTTCTTT.

The sample holds a few counts of this clone. The gene calls are TRBV25-1 and TRBJ2-5; D uncertain. Germline lookup yields CDR1 MGHDK and CDR2 SYGVNS. The CDR3 consists of 15 residues. The ends were cut back, 1 base at V and 5 bases at J, with 14 bases in the middle. In DNA form, the CDR3 reads TGTGCCAGCAGTGAATTAGGAGTCAGCAAGGAGACCCAGTACTTC. Encoded protein: CASSELGVSKETQYF.

CDR3 protein: CASSEARRRGEAFF. The CDR3 DNA follows: TGTGCCAGCAGTGAAGCCCGTAGACGGGGTGAAGCTTTCTTT. The chain couples TRBV6-1 to TRBJ1-1; D gene uncertain. Germline CDR1 MNHNS, CDR2 SASEGT. The V end lost 0 bases, the J end lost 7 bases, and 12 bases lay between the germline ends. The CDR3 spans 14 residues.

This clone came up a few times. The rearrangement links TRBV5-1 to TRBJ1-5; 9 nucleotides line up with TRBD1. This CDR3 has 14 residues. Germline trimming cut 0 bases from V and 5 bases from J; bases unmatched to any gene: 0. The V gene's germline CDR1 is SGHRS and CDR2 YFSETQ. CDR3 loop: CASSLGTGDQPQHF. The CDR3 bases are TGCGCCAGCAGCTTGGGGACAGGGGATCAGCCCCAGCATTTT.

The V and J genes are TRBV18 and TRBJ1-4; D is undetermined. Germline CDR1 KGHSH, CDR2 LQKENI. With 2 bases removed from V and 0 bases from J, the gap between germline ends came to 4 bases. The CDR3 has 14 amino acids. CDR3: CASSPGPTNEKLFF. In DNA form, the CDR3 reads TGTGCCAGCTCACCAGGGCCAACTAATGAAAAACTGTTTTTT.

The CDR3 nucleotides are TGTGCCAGCAGCTGGCCTAGCGGTCAAGAGACCCAGTACTTC. It is translated as CASSWPSGQETQYF. The chain carries TRBV7-2 and TRBJ2-5; 7 positions agree with TRBD2. The trim removed 4 bases at V and 2 bases at J, leaving 4 bases unmatched. Germline V lookup: CDR1 SGHTA, CDR2 FQGNSA. The CDR3 has 14 amino acids.

The genes are TRBV5-4 and TRBJ1-1; D possibly corresponds to TRBD1 (5 bases). The CDR3 totals 13 residues. CDR1 and CDR2 from the germline V gene are SGHNT and YYREEE (reference sequence). Trimming pared 3 bases from V and 1 base from J, leaving 7 bases between. DNA of the CDR3: TGTGCCAGCAGCTGGGGCCGGAACACTGAAGCTTTCTTT. This translates into CASSWGRNTEAFF.

The rearrangement uses TRBV27 and TRBJ2-7; 9 bases line up with TRBD2. CDR1 is MNHEY, CDR2 SMNVEV, per germline (reference sequence). The CDR3 has 17 amino acids. V was clipped by 7 bases and J by 0 bases; unmatched bases: 13. CDR3 residues: CASNYYPPLAGSYEQYF. For the CDR3, the DNA is TGTGCCAGCAACTATTACCCCCCACTAGCGGGCTCCTACGAGCAGTACTTC.

V usage is TRBV28 and J usage is TRBJ1-2; unclear D gene. The germline gives CDR1 MDHEN, CDR2 SYDVKM. The CDR3 loop spans 16 amino acids. V was cut by 2 bases and J by 4 bases, with 17 bases left in between. The CDR3: CASSLIGGREGYGYTF. Here the CDR3 DNA reads TGTGCCAGCAGTTTAATTGGAGGTCGGGAGGGCTATGGCTACACCTTC.

For the CDR3, the DNA is TGTGCCAGCAGCCTAGGGACAGGGAAATTTCAGCCCCAGCATTTT. Protein sequence: CASSLGTGKFQPQHF. This chain joins TRBV7-9 and TRBJ1-5, with TRBD1 matching over 9 bases. V lost 5 bases and J lost 6; bases outside the gene matches: 8. The V gene's germline CDR1 is SEHNR and CDR2 FQNEAQ (reference sequence). The CDR3 loop spans 15 amino acids.

The V call is TRBV7-2, the J call TRBJ2-2; 7 nucleotides agree with TRBD2. With V trimmed by 9 bases and J by 6 bases, 10 bases remained unmatched. The length of the CDR3 is 14 residues. Germline CDR1 is SGHTA and CDR2 is FQGNSA. This chain's CDR3 is CASTWGGRAGELFF. CDR3 bases: TGTGCCAGTACCTGGGGGGGAAGGGCCGGGGAGCTGTTTTTT. Filled out from reference TRBV7-2 and TRBJ2-2, the complete variable domain reads GAGVSQSPSNKVTEKGKDVELRCDPISGHTALYWYRQSLGQGLEFLIYFQGNSAPDKSGLPSDRFSAERTGGSVSTLTIQRTQQEDSAVYLCASTWGGRAGELFFGEGSRLTVL.

This clone was found once. The chain has TRBV30 and TRBJ2-1; possible D gene TRBD2, 6 bases. V was pared by 2 bases and J by 7 bases, with 12 bases between. Per germline, CDR1 GTSNPN and CDR2 SVGIG (reference sequence). CDR3 length: 13 amino acids. CDR3 coding DNA: TGTGCCTGGAGTCTAGCGTTATGGAATGAGCAGTTCTTC. Amino acids: CAWSLALWNEQFF.

This clone was detected only once. The rearrangement links TRBV11-2 to TRBJ2-5; 14 nucleotides match TRBD2. In germline, CDR1 is SGHAT, CDR2 FQNNGV. The length of the CDR3 is 16 residues. Unmatched junction bases numbered 6, after V lost 5 bases and J lost 4 bases. CDR3 nucleotide sequence: TGTGCCAGCAGCCAAGGGACTAGCGGGAGCACAGAGACCCAGTACTTC. It translates to CASSQGTSGSTETQYF.

The rearrangement links TRBV7-3 to TRBJ2-3; 9 bases fit TRBD2. The V gene end was trimmed by 2 bases and the J gene end by 5 bases; junction bases not matched to a gene: 2. Germline V CDR1 and CDR2: SGHTA, FQGTGA. The CDR3 loop spans 14 amino acids. The CDR3 bases are TGTGCCAGCAGCTTAGCGGGAGGGATAGATACGCAGTATTTT. It translates to CASSLAGGIDTQYF.

V is TRBV29-1 and J is TRBJ2-7; D perhaps matches TRBD1 (6 bases). Germline assignment: CDR1 SQVTM and CDR2 ANQGSEA. V lost 6 bases and J 3 bases, leaving 9 bases between the germline ends. CDR3 length equals 11 residues. CDR3 in amino acids: CSVGQNYEQYF. The CDR3 nucleotides are TGCAGCGTCGGACAGAACTACGAGCAGTACTTC.

This chain uses TRBV19 with TRBJ2-5; tentative D call: TRBD2 (6 bases). V lost 5 bases and J lost 5, with 18 bases in between. Germline V gene sequence: CDR1 LNHDA, CDR2 SQIVND (reference sequence). This CDR3 is 15 amino acids long. The CDR3 bases are TGTGCCAGTAGTCTCGGTGGGGACTGGGAGGAGACCCAGTACTTC. Amino acids: CASSLGGDWEETQYF.

V gene TRBV11-2 combines with J gene TRBJ2-3; 10 bases fit TRBD1. Per the germline V gene, CDR1 is SGHAT and CDR2 is FQNNGV. The CDR3 runs to 16 residues. The V gene end was trimmed by 5 bases and the J gene end by 4 bases; junction bases not matched to a gene: 9. The CDR3 bases are TGTGCCAGCAGCGCACGGGACAGGGGCCTGGCAGATACGCAGTATTTT. Translating it yields CASSARDRGLADTQYF.

The chain links TRBV6-5 to TRBJ2-5, with D hard to call. V was shortened by 5 bases and J by 5 bases, with 6 bases between the two germline ends. The germline V gene encodes CDR1 MNHEY and CDR2 SVGAGI. This CDR3 contains 11 residues. The CDR3 protein is CASSTRETQYF. The CDR3 region has the DNA TGTGCCAGCAGTACCAGGGAGACCCAGTACTTC.

CDR3 DNA sequence: TGTGCCAGCAGTGGTGACAGCCGAAGGAGCTCCTACAATGAGCAGTTCTTC. This translates into CASSGDSRRSSYNEQFF. V and J are TRBV6-1 and TRBJ2-1, with D possibly TRBD1 on 5 matching bases. Germline CDR1 is MNHNS and CDR2 is SASEGT. The V and J ends lost 4 bases and 0 bases respectively, with 16 bases between them. This CDR3 contains 17 residues.

This sequence joins TRBV28 and TRBJ1-2, with D perhaps matching TRBD1 (6 bases). V lost 5 bases to trimming and J lost 7 bases, with 20 bases between them. This CDR3 spans 15 amino acids. Germline values: CDR1 MDHEN, CDR2 SYDVKM. The CDR3 reads CASSRPDRPDGGYTF. CDR3 DNA sequence: TGTGCCAGCAGTCGCCCCGACAGGCCAGATGGTGGCTACACCTTC.

The chain uses TRBV30 and TRBJ1-1, with unresolved D. V lost 3 bases and J 4 bases, leaving 12 bases between the germline ends. The germline CDR1 and CDR2 sequences are GTSNPN and SVGIG (reference sequence). This CDR3 has 13 amino acids. The CDR3 is CAWRFHGGTEAFF. CDR3 nucleotides: TGTGCCTGGAGGTTTCACGGAGGCACTGAAGCTTTCTTT.

J is TRBJ2-1 and V is TRBV5-4; TRBD1 matches at 7 bases. CDR1 SGHNT and CDR2 YYREEE come from the germline V gene (reference sequence). The trim removed 4 bases at V and 7 bases at J, leaving 5 bases unmatched. This CDR3 region has 13 residues. The CDR3 nucleotides read TGTGCCAGCAGCAGGGGGCTAGGTAATGAGCAGTTCTTC. Protein product: CASSRGLGNEQFF.

This sequence joins TRBV10-3 and TRBJ1-1, with 11 bases lining up with TRBD1. The CDR3 contains 15 residues. V was pared by 5 bases and J by 2 bases, with 4 bases of the junction left unmatched. CDR1 and CDR2 from the germline V gene are ENHRY and SYGVKD. The DNA for the CDR3 is TGTGCCATCAGTCCCGGGACAGGGGGAAACACTGAAGCTTTCTTT. It encodes CAISPGTGGNTEAFF.

The rearrangement uses TRBV19 and TRBJ2-3; 7 nucleotides match TRBD2. The CDR3 has 18 amino acids. The J segment lost 2 bases and the V segment lost 5 bases, leaving 16 bases of the junction unmatched. CDR1 and CDR2 from the germline V gene are LNHDA and SQIVND (reference sequence). CDR3 DNA: TGTGCCAGTAGTCCAACAAATGGACCAGGGACTATCACAGATACGCAGTATTTT. Encoded protein: CASSPTNGPGTITDTQYF. Full variable domain (remainder filled in from reference TRBV19 and TRBJ2-3): DGGITQSPKYLFRKEGQNVTLSCEQNLNHDAMYWYRQDPGQGLRLIYYSQIVNDFQKGDIAEGYSVSREKKESFPLTVTSAQKNPTAFYLCASSPTNGPGTITDTQYFGPGTRLTVL.